This T cell receptor (beta chain) was found in a study of siplizumab effects on memory and regulatory T cells. The protocol was immunoSEQ multiplex PCR, while the TCRdb copy is restricted to in-frame clones and leaves out a portion. Of about 70,000 clones detected, approximately 88% appear once; the ten largest clones hold 1.5% to 2%. J lost 4 bases, V lost 5 bases, and 7 bases had no gene match. CDR3 size: 13 residues. CDR1 is SQVTM and CDR2 is ANQGSEA in the germline V gene. V gene TRBV29-1 combines with J gene TRBJ2-5, with 7 bases that match TRBD2. Material for sequencing was Tregs sorted from blood. The clonotype was recovered from a human donor in good health. The CDR3 reads CSVPGLPGETQYF. The CDR3 region has the DNA TGCAGCGTTCCGGGACTACCCGGAGAGACCCAGTACTTC.